Sequencing of this T cell receptor beta chain was carried out in a study of T cells in Graves' hyperthyroidism and ophthalmopathy (dated by TCRdb to about 2019). For the study in its entirety: Peripheral blood was sampled at the time of initial diagnosis, prior to any treatment. To identify TCR V-J signatures that set the groups apart, the researchers used a discovery cohort of about a hundred patients, made up of 40 to 45 with Graves' ophthalmopathy and approximately 57 with stable Graves' hyperthyroidism. Whether ophthalmopathy could be predicted prospectively was tested in an independent validation cohort made up of approximately 19 hyperthyroidism patients plus 17 patients who later progressed to ophthalmopathy. The roughly 100 discovery patients were randomly divided into training and test sets at a 7:3 ratio. In addition, the study compared T-cell repertoires in thyroid tissue and in blood from five to seven Graves' hyperthyroidism patients. After blood sampling, hyperthyroidism patients were treated with methimazole at a starting dose of 30 mg daily, and ophthalmopathy patients were treated with high-dose intravenous methylprednisolone. According to the paper, TCR Vbeta CDR3 sequencing was carried out on about 140 peripheral blood samples, which came from about 45 ophthalmopathy, under 85 hyperthyroidism and about 17 progressor patients.

Based on the germline V gene, the CDR1 and CDR2 sequences are SNHLY and FYNNEI. The CDR3, cysteine through phenylalanine, is 15 amino acids long. This entry keeps only the CDR3 DNA: 45 bases, framed from base 1. Clipping removes 5 bases from V and 1 base from J, with 4 as the unmatched junction base count. Graves' hyperthyroidism was defined as stable when no progression to ophthalmopathy occurred over 18 months of follow-up. The hyperthyroidism patients were between 18 and 65 years old and newly diagnosed, with a disease duration of less than 2 months. Any patient with an uncontrolled infection, another autoimmune disease, pregnancy or lactation was excluded. Clinical symptoms, serum thyroxine and TRAb, thyroid ultrasound, and orbital computed tomography formed the basis for the diagnoses. PBMCs were separated from 7.5 to 10 ml of fresh peripheral blood using Ficoll-Paque density gradient centrifugation. Total RNA was extracted using Trizol reagent, and RNA quality was assessed on an Agilent 2100 Bioanalyzer.

This clonotype was recorded many times. The target of this receptor is not known. Within one base of it there is no much larger clone, and no base qualities were kept. Paper-wide results and their limitations: Ophthalmopathy was separated from stable hyperthyroidism by a 13 V-J signature model, with about 88% sensitivity and approximately 81% specificity obtained in cross-validation and 80%/75% obtained in testing. No statistical method was used to fix the sample size in advance, and group allocation was not hidden from the investigators. Blood samples also contained most of the expanded thyroid clonotypes (frequency above 0.001), which suggests that blood repertoires may reflect thyroid immune responses. In validation, the model predicted progression to ophthalmopathy with approximately 71% sensitivity and about 72% specificity, a median of roughly seven months before onset.

The TCR beta CDR3 regions were amplified from RNA transcripts. The first round of RT-PCR for the TCR CDR3 was performed with the HTBI primer set and the Qiagen OneStep RT-PCR kit. Libraries were constructed in a second round of multiplex PCR, after which size selection and purification were performed. Libraries were sequenced paired-end with 100 bp reads on an Illumina HiSeq2000. Regarding the original processing steps: SOAPnuke was used to process the raw data, with reads discarded if the reads contained adapters or uncalled bases, had a mean Phred below 15, or lacked an exact constant-primer or identifier match. COPE v1.2.5 was used to merge high-quality paired reads, and clonotypes were defined as unique nucleotide sequences. Clonotypes were aligned to IMGT TRBV, TRBD and TRBJ reference segments using MiTCR v1.1. Analysis was restricted to V-J combinations with a frequency above 0.0001, which covered 99.2% of repertoires. The TCS score was defined as the ratio of F50 (clonal expansion) to E x V (chaos), calculated using BLOSUM62-based TCRdist between CDR3 peptides within each V-J. Welch's t-statistics and random forest reduced around 510 V-J features to 10 to 15, which were used in a naive Bayes classifier (R e1071). In TCRdb, the public reads were trimmed at Q25 with fastp and aligned with MiXCR, with productive beta chains retained. Entries that share a CDR3 protein sequence are merged under the most common genes and DNA. It is TCRdb's table, rather than the study itself, that gives the V and J calls and clone size. For this sample the table gives approximately 400,000 distinct CDR3 sequences, of which 15% to 18% were detected only once. The top ten hold over 12% of the sample.

The specimen was blood. The rearrangement joined TRBV2 to TRBJ2-1; 8 central nucleotides agree with TRBD2. The clonotype was recovered from a woman under 30 with Graves' hyperthyroidism. CDR3 sequence: CASSRRGVSYNEQFF. Here is the DNA: TGTGCCAGCAGTAGGCGGGGGGTTTCCTACAATGAGCAGTTCTTC.